This T cell receptor beta chain came from a study of spatial heterogeneity in lung cancer. MiXCR, run by TCRdb on the 5' RACE reads, gives a single entry per CDR3 protein. The sample includes about 120,000 distinct CDR3 sequences, 12% of them seen just once. This clonotype was counted at least ten times. Time point of the sample: blood at routine non-recurrence follow-up after resection. Material for sequencing was whole RNA from tumor, nontumor lung or frozen PBMC, left unsorted. This clonotype originated in a male donor with early-stage non-small cell lung cancer. Source: PBMCs, taken at follow-up.

The CDR3 spells CASSGIVRFF. The CDR3 region has the DNA TGTGCCAGCAGTGGTATTGTTAGGTTCTTC. This chain connects TRBV2 to TRBJ2-1; D unclear. Germline CDR1 SNHLY, CDR2 FYNNEI. The CDR3 extends over 10 amino acids. Trimming shortened V by 4 bases and J by 15 bases, and 10 bases separated the two germline ends. The full variable domain, with the rest looked up from reference TRBV2 and TRBJ2-1, is EPEVTQTPSHQVTQMGQEVILRCVPISNHLYFYWYRQILGQKVEFLVSFYNNEISEKSEIFDDQFSVERPDGSNFTLKIRSTKLEDSAMYFCASSGIVRFFGPGTRLTVL.